This T cell receptor (beta chain) was profiled in a study of regulatory T cells in long-lasting Graves disease. Overall study context: Graves' patients (newly diagnosed) had been on antithyroid drugs under 3 months.

Stated time point: newly diagnosed GD, antithyroid drugs for less than 3 months. RNA isolated from PBMCs was used to make the TCR library. Researchers made TCR beta libraries by using iRepertoire HTBI primers and running Arm-PCR on CDR3 regions. TCRdb reprocessed the multiplex PCR reads with MiXCR, giving one entry per CDR3 protein. The table shows a few hundred thousand distinct CDR3 sequences, with approximately 18% occurring only once. This sample also appeared in a second study, on T cells in Graves' hyperthyroidism and ophthalmopathy. As that report states: Diagnosis rested on symptoms, serum thyroxine and TRAb, thyroid ultrasound, and orbital computed tomography. The study used the HTBI primer set for a first-round RT-PCR of the TCR CDR3.

The source is a woman aged 25 to 39 with Graves disease. Source: peripheral blood mononuclear cells (PBMCs), taken at new diagnosis, from a patient treated with antithyroid drugs.

CDR3 sequence reads: CASSYSIAPLGQFF. Here the CDR3 DNA reads TGTGCCAGCAGTTACTCGATAGCCCCGTTAGGACAGTTCTTC. The V and J genes are TRBV6-5 and TRBJ2-1, with unresolved D. There are 14 residues in the CDR3. Trimming shortened V by 0 bases and J by 13 bases, and 16 bases separated the two germline ends. Germline lookup yields CDR1 MNHEY and CDR2 SVGAGI.